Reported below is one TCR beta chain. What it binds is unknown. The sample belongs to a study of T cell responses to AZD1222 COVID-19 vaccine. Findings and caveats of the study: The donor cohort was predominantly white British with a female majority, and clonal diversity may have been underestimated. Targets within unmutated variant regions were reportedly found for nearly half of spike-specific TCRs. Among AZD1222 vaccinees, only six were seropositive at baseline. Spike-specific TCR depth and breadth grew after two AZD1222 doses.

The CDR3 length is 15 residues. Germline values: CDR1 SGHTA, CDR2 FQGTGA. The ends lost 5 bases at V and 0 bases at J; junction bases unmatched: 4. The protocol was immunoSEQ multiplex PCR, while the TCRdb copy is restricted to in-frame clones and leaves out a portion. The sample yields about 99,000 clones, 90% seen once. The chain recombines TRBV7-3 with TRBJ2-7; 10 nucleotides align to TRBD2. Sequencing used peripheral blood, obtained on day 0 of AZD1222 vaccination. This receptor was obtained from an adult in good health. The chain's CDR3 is CASSVAGGLSYEQYF. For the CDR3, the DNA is TGTGCCAGCAGCGTAGCGGGGGGCCTCTCCTACGAGCAGTACTTC.